The 6 T cell receptor beta chains below were found in one sample sequenced in a study of T cells in Graves' hyperthyroidism and ophthalmopathy. Amplification targeted TCR beta CDR3 regions from RNA transcripts. A set of HTBI primers served as the primers for a first-round RT-PCR of the TCR CDR3. TCRdb used MiXCR to reprocess the multiplex PCR reads, holding one entry per CDR3 protein. The table records some 510,000 distinct CDR3 sequences, under 25% of them present only once. Sequencing used blood. Receptors were obtained from a man between 18 and 29 years old with Graves' hyperthyroidism.

Remarks on this clonotype: This CDR3 fails to terminate in the conserved phenylalanine or tryptophan, so it likely reflects a read error. The DNA is omitted, as the CDR3 cannot be located on it reliably, and the CDR3 follows TCRdb's listing. The rearrangement uses TRBV12-3 or TRBV12-4 and TRBJ1-1. The CDR3 region is 11 residues in length, termini included. This chain's CDR3 is CSSSGVGEVFV.

The chain uses TRBV5-1 and TRBJ2-7; possible D gene TRBD2, 6 bases. The CDR3 totals 15 residues. CDR1 is SGHRS, CDR2 YFSETQ, per germline. V was cut by 0 bases and J by 3 bases, with 13 bases left in between. Written as DNA, the CDR3 is TGCGCCAGCAGCTTGGAAGCTAGCGATGACTACGAGCAGTACTTC. Its translation is CASSLEASDDYEQYF.

Many counts were recorded for this clonotype. V gene TRBV6-1 combines with J gene TRBJ2-2; no definite D call. Germline V gives CDR1 MNHNS, CDR2 SASEGT. This CDR3 contains 14 residues. The germline V and J ends were trimmed by 3 bases and 2 bases, with 7 bases remaining between them. The CDR3 region is CASSDRINTGELFF. The CDR3 DNA follows: TGTGCCAGCAGTGACAGGATTAACACCGGGGAGCTGTTTTTT.

This clonotype was counted a few times. The CDR3 reads CASSVGGSTYEQYF. In DNA, the CDR3 is TGTGCCAGCAGCGTAGGAGGGTCCACCTACGAGCAGTACTTC. The J gene is TRBJ2-7, the V gene TRBV9; D may be TRBD2 (5 bases). V shed 0 bases and J shed 2 bases, with 9 bases lying between them. Germline V gene data show CDR1 as SGDLS and CDR2 as YYNGEE. This CDR3 has 14 residues.

This clonotype was counted at least ten times. The chain combines TRBV12-3 or TRBV12-4 with TRBJ1-1; 11 bases agree with TRBD1. CDR3 size: 15 residues. V dropped 4 bases and J dropped 4; count of bases not matched to a gene: 5. Written as DNA, the CDR3 is TGTGCCAGCAGTTCGACCGGGACAGGGGGCACTGAAGCTTTCTTT. Translation: CASSSTGTGGTEAFF.

This clonotype was observed a few times. The gene calls are TRBV3-1 and TRBJ1-6; D possibly corresponds to TRBD1 (5 bases). The V and J ends lost 1 base and 6 bases respectively, with 10 bases between them. CDR1 is LGHDT and CDR2 is YNNKEL in the germline V gene (reference sequence). The CDR3 spans 15 residues. The CDR3 DNA reads as TGTGCCAGCAGCCAAGGAAGAGGGACTAATTCACCCCTCCACTTT. Protein product: CASSQGRGTNSPLHF.